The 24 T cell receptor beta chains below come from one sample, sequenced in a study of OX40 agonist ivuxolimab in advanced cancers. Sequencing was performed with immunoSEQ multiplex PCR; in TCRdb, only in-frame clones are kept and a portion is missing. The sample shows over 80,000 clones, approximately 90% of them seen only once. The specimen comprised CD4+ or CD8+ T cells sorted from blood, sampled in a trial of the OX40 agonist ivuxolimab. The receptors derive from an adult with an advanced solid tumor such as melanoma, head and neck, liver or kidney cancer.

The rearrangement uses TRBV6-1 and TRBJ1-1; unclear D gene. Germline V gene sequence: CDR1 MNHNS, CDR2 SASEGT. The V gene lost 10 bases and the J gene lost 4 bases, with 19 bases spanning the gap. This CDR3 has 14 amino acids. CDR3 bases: TGTGCCACAACGGCGAACGTCCTTTCCACTGAAGCTTTCTTT. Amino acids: CATTANVLSTEAFF.

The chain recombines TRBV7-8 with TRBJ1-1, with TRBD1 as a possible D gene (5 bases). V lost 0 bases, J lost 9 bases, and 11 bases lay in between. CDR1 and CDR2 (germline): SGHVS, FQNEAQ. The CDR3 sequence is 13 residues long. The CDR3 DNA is TGTGCCAGCAGCTTAGCAGGGGCCGATCAAGCTTTCTTT. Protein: CASSLAGADQAFF.

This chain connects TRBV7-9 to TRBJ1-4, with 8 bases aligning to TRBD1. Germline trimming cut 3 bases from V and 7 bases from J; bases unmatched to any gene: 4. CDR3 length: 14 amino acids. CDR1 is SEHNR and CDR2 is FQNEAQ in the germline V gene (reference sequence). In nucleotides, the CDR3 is TGTGCCAGCAGCTTCCAGGGGGCGGGTGAAAAACTGTTTTTT. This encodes CASSFQGAGEKLFF. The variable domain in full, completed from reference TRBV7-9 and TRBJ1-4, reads DTGVSQNPRHKITKRGQNVTFRCDPISEHNRLYWYRQTLGQGPEFLTYFQNEAQLEKSRLLSDRFSAERPKGSFSTLEIQRTEQGDSAMYLCASSFQGAGEKLFFGSGTQLSVL.

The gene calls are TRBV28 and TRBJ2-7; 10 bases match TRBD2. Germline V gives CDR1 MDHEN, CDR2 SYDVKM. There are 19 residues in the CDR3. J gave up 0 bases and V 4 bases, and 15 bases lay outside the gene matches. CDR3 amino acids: CASSSSSGSPTTSSYEQYF. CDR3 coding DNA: TGTGCCAGCAGTTCATCTAGCGGGAGTCCGACAACCAGCTCCTACGAGCAGTACTTC.

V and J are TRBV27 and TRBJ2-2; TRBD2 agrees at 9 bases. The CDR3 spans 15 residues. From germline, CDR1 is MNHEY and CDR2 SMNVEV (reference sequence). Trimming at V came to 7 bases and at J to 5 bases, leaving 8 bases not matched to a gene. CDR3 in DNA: TGTGCCAGCACCCCCCTAGCGGGATCGACCGGGGAGCTGTTTTTT. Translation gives CASTPLAGSTGELFF.

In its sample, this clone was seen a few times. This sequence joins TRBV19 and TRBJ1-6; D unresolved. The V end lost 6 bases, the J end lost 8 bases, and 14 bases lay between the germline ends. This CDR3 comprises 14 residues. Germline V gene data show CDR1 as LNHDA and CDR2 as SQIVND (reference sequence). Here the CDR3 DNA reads TGTGCCAGTAGAGAAGGCCGTATTGATTCACCCCTCCACTTT. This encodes CASREGRIDSPLHF. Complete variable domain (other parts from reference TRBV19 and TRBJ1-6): DGGITQSPKYLFRKEGQNVTLSCEQNLNHDAMYWYRQDPGQGLRLIYYSQIVNDFQKGDIAEGYSVSREKKESFPLTVTSAQKNPTAFYLCASREGRIDSPLHFGNGTRLTVT.

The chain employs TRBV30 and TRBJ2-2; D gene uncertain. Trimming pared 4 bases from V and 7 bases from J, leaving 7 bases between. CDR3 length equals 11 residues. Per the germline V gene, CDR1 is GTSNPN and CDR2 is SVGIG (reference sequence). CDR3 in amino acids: CAWNIGGELFF. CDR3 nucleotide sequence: TGTGCCTGGAACATCGGCGGGGAGCTGTTTTTT.

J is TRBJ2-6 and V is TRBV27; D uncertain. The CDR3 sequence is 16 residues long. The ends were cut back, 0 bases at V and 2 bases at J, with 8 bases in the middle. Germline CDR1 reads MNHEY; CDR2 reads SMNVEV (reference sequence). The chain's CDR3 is CASSLSYGPGANVLTF. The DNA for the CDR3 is TGTGCCAGCAGTTTATCCTATGGACCTGGGGCCAACGTCCTGACTTTC.

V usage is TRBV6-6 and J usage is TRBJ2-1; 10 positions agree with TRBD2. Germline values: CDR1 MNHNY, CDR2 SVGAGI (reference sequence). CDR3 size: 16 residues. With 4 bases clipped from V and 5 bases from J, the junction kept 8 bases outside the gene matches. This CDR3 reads CASSSPAGGPDNEQFF. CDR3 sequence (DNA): TGTGCCAGCAGTTCCCCAGCGGGAGGGCCCGACAATGAGCAGTTCTTC.

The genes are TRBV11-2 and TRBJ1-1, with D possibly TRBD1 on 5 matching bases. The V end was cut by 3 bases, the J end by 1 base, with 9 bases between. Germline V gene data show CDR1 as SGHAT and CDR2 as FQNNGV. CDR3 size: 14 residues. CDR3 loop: CASSLSGGNTEAFF. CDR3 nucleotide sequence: TGTGCCAGCAGCTTGTCCGGGGGGAACACTGAAGCTTTCTTT.

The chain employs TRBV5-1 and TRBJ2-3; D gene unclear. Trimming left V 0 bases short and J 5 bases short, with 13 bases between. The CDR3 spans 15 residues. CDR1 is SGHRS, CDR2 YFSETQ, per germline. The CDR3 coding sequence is TGCGCCAGCAGCTTGGACGGCTCCCCCGAAGATACGCAGTATTTT. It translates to CASSLDGSPEDTQYF.

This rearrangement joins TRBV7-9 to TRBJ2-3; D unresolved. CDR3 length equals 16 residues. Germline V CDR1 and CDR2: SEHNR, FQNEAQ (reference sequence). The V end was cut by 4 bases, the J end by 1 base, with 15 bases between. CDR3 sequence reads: CASSSEKAARTDTQYF. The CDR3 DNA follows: TGTGCCAGCAGCTCCGAGAAGGCGGCACGCACAGATACGCAGTATTTT.

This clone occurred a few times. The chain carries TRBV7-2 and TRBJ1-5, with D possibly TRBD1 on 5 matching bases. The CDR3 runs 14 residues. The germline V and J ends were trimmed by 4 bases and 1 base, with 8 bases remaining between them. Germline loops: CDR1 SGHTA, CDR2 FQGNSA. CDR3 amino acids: CASSSGLSNQPQHF. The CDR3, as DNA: TGTGCCAGCAGCTCGGGACTCAGCAATCAGCCCCAGCATTTT.

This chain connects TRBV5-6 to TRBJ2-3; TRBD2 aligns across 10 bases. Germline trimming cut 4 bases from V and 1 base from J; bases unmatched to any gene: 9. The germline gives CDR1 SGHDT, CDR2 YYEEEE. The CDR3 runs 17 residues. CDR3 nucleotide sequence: TGTGCCAGCAGCAGCCGCCTACTAGCGGGGCGCACAGATACGCAGTATTTT. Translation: CASSSRLLAGRTDTQYF.

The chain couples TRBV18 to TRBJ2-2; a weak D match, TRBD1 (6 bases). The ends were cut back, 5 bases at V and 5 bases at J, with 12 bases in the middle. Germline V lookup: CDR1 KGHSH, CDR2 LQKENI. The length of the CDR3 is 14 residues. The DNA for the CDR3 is TGTGCCAGCTCAGCCGATACAGGGACCGGGGAGCTGTTTTTT. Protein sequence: CASSADTGTGELFF. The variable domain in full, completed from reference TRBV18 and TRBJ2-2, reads NAGVMQNPRHLVRRRGQEARLRCSPMKGHSHVYWYRQLPEEGLKFMVYLQKENIIDESGMPKERFSAEFPKEGPSILRIQQVVRGDSAAYFCASSADTGTGELFFGEGSRLTVL.

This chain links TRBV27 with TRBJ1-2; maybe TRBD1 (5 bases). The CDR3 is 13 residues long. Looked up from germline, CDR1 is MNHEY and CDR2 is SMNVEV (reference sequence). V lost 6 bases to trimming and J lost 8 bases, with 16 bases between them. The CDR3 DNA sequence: TGTGCCAGCAGCACTAGGGACTTCTGGGGCTACACCTTC. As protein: CASSTRDFWGYTF.

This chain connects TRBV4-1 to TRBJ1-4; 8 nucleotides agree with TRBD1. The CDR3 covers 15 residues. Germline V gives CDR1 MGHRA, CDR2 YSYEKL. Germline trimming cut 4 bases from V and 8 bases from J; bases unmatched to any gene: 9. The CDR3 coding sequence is TGCGCCAGCAGCCGAGGACAGGGATCAGTAGAAAAACTGTTTTTT. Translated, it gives CASSRGQGSVEKLFF.

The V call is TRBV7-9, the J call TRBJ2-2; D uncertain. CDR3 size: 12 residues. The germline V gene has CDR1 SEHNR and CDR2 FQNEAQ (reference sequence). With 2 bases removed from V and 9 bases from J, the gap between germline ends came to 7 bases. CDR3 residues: CASSLSLRELFF. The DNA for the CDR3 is TGTGCCAGCAGCTTAAGTTTGCGGGAGCTGTTTTTT.

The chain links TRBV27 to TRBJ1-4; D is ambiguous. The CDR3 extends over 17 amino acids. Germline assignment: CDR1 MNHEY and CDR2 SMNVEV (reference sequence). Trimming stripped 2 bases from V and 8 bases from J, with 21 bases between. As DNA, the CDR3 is TGTGCCAGCAGTTTACTTGGCAGGCACTATCCGGGGGAAAAACTGTTTTTT. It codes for CASSLLGRHYPGEKLFF.

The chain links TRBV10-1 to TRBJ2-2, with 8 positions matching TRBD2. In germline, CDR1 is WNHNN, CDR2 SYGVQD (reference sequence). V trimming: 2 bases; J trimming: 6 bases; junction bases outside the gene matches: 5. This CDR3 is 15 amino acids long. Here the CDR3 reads CASSESGSRPGELFF. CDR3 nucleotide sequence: TGCGCCAGCAGTGAGAGCGGGAGCCGCCCCGGGGAGCTGTTTTTT.

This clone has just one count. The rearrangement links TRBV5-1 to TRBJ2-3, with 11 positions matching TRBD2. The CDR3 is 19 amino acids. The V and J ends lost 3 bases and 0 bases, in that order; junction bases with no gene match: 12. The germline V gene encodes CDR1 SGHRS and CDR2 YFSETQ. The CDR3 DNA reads TGCGCCAGCAGCTCGACTACTAGCGGGAGATGGGGTAGCACAGATACGCAGTATTTT. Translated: CASSSTTSGRWGSTDTQYF.

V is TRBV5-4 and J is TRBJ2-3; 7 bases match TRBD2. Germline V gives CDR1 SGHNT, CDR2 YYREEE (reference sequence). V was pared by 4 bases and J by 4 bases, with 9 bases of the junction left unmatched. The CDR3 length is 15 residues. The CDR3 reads CASSQDGGKADTQYF. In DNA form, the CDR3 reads TGTGCCAGCAGCCAGGACGGGGGGAAGGCAGATACGCAGTATTTT.

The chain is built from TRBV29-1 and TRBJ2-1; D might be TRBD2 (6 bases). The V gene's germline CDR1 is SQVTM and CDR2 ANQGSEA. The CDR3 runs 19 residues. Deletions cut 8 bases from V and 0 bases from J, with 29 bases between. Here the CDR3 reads CSIPTTLLLHGSSYNEQFF. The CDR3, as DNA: TGCAGCATACCTACTACCCTATTACTTCACGGGAGCTCCTACAATGAGCAGTTCTTC.

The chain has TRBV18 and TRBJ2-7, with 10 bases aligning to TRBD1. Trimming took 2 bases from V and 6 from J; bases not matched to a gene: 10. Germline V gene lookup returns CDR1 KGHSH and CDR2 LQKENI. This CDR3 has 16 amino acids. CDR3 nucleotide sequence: TGTGCCAGCTCACCAAGGGCCGGGACAGGGGCGTCCGAGCAGTACTTC. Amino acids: CASSPRAGTGASEQYF.